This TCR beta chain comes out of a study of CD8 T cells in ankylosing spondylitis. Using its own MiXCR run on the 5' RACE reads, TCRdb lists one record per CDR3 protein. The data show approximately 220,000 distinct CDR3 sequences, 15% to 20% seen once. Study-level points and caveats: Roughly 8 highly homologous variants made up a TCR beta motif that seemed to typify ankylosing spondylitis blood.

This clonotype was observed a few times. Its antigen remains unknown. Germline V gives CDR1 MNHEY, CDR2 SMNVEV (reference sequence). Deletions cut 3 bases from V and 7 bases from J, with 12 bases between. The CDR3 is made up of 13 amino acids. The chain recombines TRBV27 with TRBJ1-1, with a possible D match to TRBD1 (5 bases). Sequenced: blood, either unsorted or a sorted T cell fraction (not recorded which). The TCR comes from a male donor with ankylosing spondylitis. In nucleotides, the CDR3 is TGTGCCAGCAGTTTTGGGCCAGGGAGTGAAGCTTTCTTT. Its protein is CASSFGPGSEAFF.